Below are 28 T cell receptor beta chains sequenced from a single sample in a study of blood T cell repertoires in COVID-19. Data came from immunoSEQ multiplex PCR; TCRdb stores just in-frame clones and leaves some out. The data hold approximately 150,000 clones, with roughly 90% observed a single time. Sample: peripheral blood. These receptors were collected from a man in his 70s with active COVID-19.

The chain combines TRBV11-2 with TRBJ2-2; tentative D call: TRBD2 (6 bases). The CDR3 totals 16 residues. The ends were cut back, 1 base at V and 6 bases at J, with 15 bases in the middle. The germline CDR1 and CDR2 sequences are SGHAT and FQNNGV. In nucleotides, the CDR3 is TGTGCCAGCAGCTTAGCCGGCGGGAAAAAGGCCGGGGAGCTGTTTTTT. It translates to CASSLAGGKKAGELFF.

The rearrangement uses TRBV19 and TRBJ1-2, with a weak D call TRBD1 (5 bases). The CDR3 spans 17 residues. The germline V and J ends were trimmed by 6 bases and 4 bases, with 24 bases remaining between them. Germline-derived CDR1 and CDR2 are LNHDA and SQIVND (reference sequence). The CDR3 DNA reads as TGTGCCAGTAGCCTCTCGGAACTTATGGCCAGGGCCTATGGCTACACCTTC. It specifies CASSLSELMARAYGYTF.

The gene calls are TRBV6-5 and TRBJ2-3, with 11 nucleotides matching TRBD2. Germline assignment: CDR1 MNHEY and CDR2 SVGAGI. Trimming cost V 8 bases and J 8 bases; bases outside gene matches: 6. CDR3 length equals 13 residues. In DNA form, the CDR3 reads TGTGCCAGCGGCGGGACTAGCGGCTTTACGCAGTATTTT. It translates to CASGGTSGFTQYF.

The rearrangement links TRBV5-4 to TRBJ1-2; 11 bases are shared with TRBD1. The germline V gene has CDR1 SGHNT and CDR2 YYREEE (reference sequence). Germline trimming cut 4 bases from V and 7 bases from J; bases unmatched to any gene: 6. The CDR3 loop spans 14 amino acids. CDR3 sequence: CASSVDRGLFGYTF. In DNA form, the CDR3 reads TGTGCCAGCAGCGTGGACAGGGGGCTCTTTGGCTACACCTTC.

Only one count was recorded for this clone. The chain couples TRBV5-1 to TRBJ1-2; D might be TRBD1 (6 bases). Germline values: CDR1 SGHRS, CDR2 YFSETQ. The CDR3 totals 14 residues. V shed 3 bases and J shed 4 bases, with 13 bases lying between them. CDR3 in amino acids: CASSSNGGAYGYTF. Written as DNA, the CDR3 is TGCGCCAGCAGCTCGAACGGGGGGGCCTATGGCTACACCTTC.

The chain links TRBV4-2 to TRBJ1-3; 7 nucleotides align to TRBD1. The CDR3 runs to 22 residues. Trimming at V came to 2 bases and at J to 0 bases, leaving 22 bases not matched to a gene. The V gene's germline CDR1 is LGHNA and CDR2 YNFKEQ. In nucleotides, the CDR3 is TGTGCCAGCAGCCAAAAAGTGGGGAACCGGGACAGCTACCGTTACTCTGGAAACACCATATATTTT. Translation gives CASSQKVGNRDSYRYSGNTIYF.

This clone was recorded a few times. The gene calls are TRBV6-5 and TRBJ2-7; D gene uncertain. The V gene lost 6 bases and the J gene lost 3 bases, with 18 bases spanning the gap. The CDR3 has 15 residues. The germline V gene encodes CDR1 MNHEY and CDR2 SVGAGI. Written as DNA, the CDR3 is TGTGCCAGCAGCCTCTTATCCCGTTCCCTCTACGAGCAGTACTTC. Protein product: CASSLLSRSLYEQYF.

J is TRBJ2-1 and V is TRBV5-1, with 10 bases aligning to TRBD2. Trimming cost V 0 bases and J 8 bases; bases outside gene matches: 11. Germline loops: CDR1 SGHRS, CDR2 YFSETQ. The CDR3 has 17 amino acids. The CDR3 DNA follows: TGCGCCAGCAGCTTGGGCCACGGTCCTGGACTAGCGGATGAGCAGTTCTTC. It codes for CASSLGHGPGLADEQFF.

This chain uses TRBV9 with TRBJ2-1, with TRBD2 matching 9 bases. V lost 0 bases and J lost 5; bases outside the gene matches: 6. The CDR3 has 16 residues. Germline V gives CDR1 SGDLS, CDR2 YYNGEE. The CDR3 loop is CASSVGGLAGHNEQFF. The CDR3 nucleotides read TGTGCCAGCAGCGTAGGCGGGCTAGCGGGGCACAATGAGCAGTTCTTC.

V gene TRBV18 combines with J gene TRBJ2-7; TRBD1 is a possible D gene (6 bases). V was cut by 6 bases and J by 3 bases, with 9 bases left in between. This CDR3 contains 12 residues. Germline V lookup: CDR1 KGHSH, CDR2 LQKENI. The CDR3 loop is CASSIQGYEQYF. The CDR3 region has the DNA TGTGCCAGCTCCATACAGGGCTACGAGCAGTACTTC.

The rearrangement links TRBV11-2 to TRBJ1-1, with D hard to call. V was cut by 5 bases and J by 1 base, with 11 bases left in between. The CDR3 consists of 14 residues. Germline V gene sequence: CDR1 SGHAT, CDR2 FQNNGV. The CDR3 DNA reads TGTGCCAGCAGCCCCACTATAGGGAACACTGAAGCTTTCTTT. Amino acids: CASSPTIGNTEAFF.

The chain joins TRBV2 to TRBJ2-1, with 7 positions matching TRBD2. V was clipped by 5 bases and J by 2 bases; unmatched bases: 6. CDR1 and CDR2 from the germline V gene are SNHLY and FYNNEI. The CDR3 covers 15 residues. CDR3 nucleotides: TGTGCCAGCAGTATCAGCGGGACGACCTACAATGAGCAGTTCTTC. It yields the protein CASSISGTTYNEQFF.

This clone showed up just once. The chain recombines TRBV11-3 with TRBJ2-2, with D perhaps matching TRBD1 (5 bases). Per germline, CDR1 SGHNT and CDR2 YENEEA. Trimming left V 5 bases short and J 6 bases short, with 13 bases between. The CDR3 sequence is 14 residues long. CDR3 DNA: TGTGCCAGCAGCCTGCAGGGTGGCGCCGGGGAGCTGTTTTTT. As protein: CASSLQGGAGELFF.

This clone was detected once. The J gene is TRBJ2-5, the V gene TRBV2, with 15 bases identical to TRBD2. J lost 4 bases, V lost 7 bases, and 4 bases had no gene match. This CDR3 contains 15 residues. The germline V gene encodes CDR1 SNHLY and CDR2 FYNNEI. The DNA of the CDR3 is TGTGCCAGCACGGGACTAGCGGGAGGTGGAGAGACCCAGTACTTC. As protein: CASTGLAGGGETQYF.

The CDR3 DNA follows: TGTGCCAGCACGAGGGCGTACGGCACAGATACGCAGTATTTT. Its protein product is CASTRAYGTDTQYF. The V gene is TRBV28, the J gene TRBJ2-3; D may be TRBD2 (5 bases). Germline CDR1 reads MDHEN; CDR2 reads SYDVKM. V dropped 7 bases and J dropped 1 base, with 12 bases sitting between them. CDR3 length: 14 residues.

This clone was detected only once. V usage is TRBV30 and J usage is TRBJ2-5; D may be TRBD2 (5 bases). Trimming removed 5 bases from V and 0 bases from J, with 10 bases in between. The CDR3 is made up of 13 amino acids. Germline V lookup: CDR1 GTSNPN, CDR2 SVGIG (reference sequence). CDR3 in amino acids: CAWVGRDQETQYF. In DNA, the CDR3 is TGTGCCTGGGTAGGGCGGGACCAAGAGACCCAGTACTTC.

This clone was picked up a small number of times. The rearrangement uses TRBV13 and TRBJ2-1; TRBD1 aligns across 7 bases. The CDR3 length is 15 residues. Germline V gives CDR1 PRHDT, CDR2 FYEKMQ (reference sequence). V was pared by 7 bases and J by 6 bases, with 12 bases of the junction left unmatched. CDR3 in amino acids: CASTLGQVRTNEQFF. CDR3 nucleotide sequence: TGTGCCAGCACCCTAGGACAGGTTCGAACCAATGAGCAGTTCTTC.

A remark on this clone: The same CDR3 arises from other DNA sequences in this sample as well. The chain couples TRBV3-1 (or the pseudogene TRBV3-2) to TRBJ1-2; tentative D call: TRBD1 (5 bases). Deletions cut 5 bases from V and 7 bases from J, with 11 bases between. Germline V gene sequence: CDR1 LGHDT, CDR2 YNNKEL (reference sequence). The length of the CDR3 is 12 residues. The CDR3 loop reads CASSSGGIGYTF. The CDR3 DNA follows: TGTGCCAGCAGCTCCGGGGGAATTGGCTACACCTTC.

The chain is built from TRBV6-5 and TRBJ2-1, with D perhaps TRBD1 (6 bases). The CDR3 runs to 14 residues. CDR1 is MNHEY and CDR2 is SVGAGI in the germline V gene. V lost 5 bases, J lost 4 bases, and 12 bases lay in between. The CDR3 bases are TGTGCCAGCAGTACTCCTCAGGGGTACAATGAGCAGTTCTTC. This encodes CASSTPQGYNEQFF.

This sequence joins TRBV27 and TRBJ2-1, with 8 bases matching TRBD1. The CDR3 loop spans 16 amino acids. The V gene end was trimmed by 6 bases and the J gene end by 0 bases; junction bases not matched to a gene: 7. Germline assignment: CDR1 MNHEY and CDR2 SMNVEV (reference sequence). The CDR3 loop is CASRTSGTGSYNEQFF. The CDR3 DNA sequence: TGTGCCAGCAGAACATCCGGGACAGGCTCCTACAATGAGCAGTTCTTC.

The chain has TRBV6-6 and TRBJ2-2; 8 bases agree with TRBD2. Losses at the gene ends were 5 bases for V and 4 bases for J; bases not matched to a gene: 6. CDR1 and CDR2 from the germline V gene are MNHNY and SVGAGI (reference sequence). The CDR3 runs 15 residues. CDR3 protein: CASSAGLGLTGELFF. Written as DNA, the CDR3 is TGTGCCAGCAGTGCGGGACTAGGACTCACCGGGGAGCTGTTTTTT.

V and J are TRBV5-1 and TRBJ2-7; 7 bases map to TRBD1. This CDR3 has 16 residues. CDR1 SGHRS and CDR2 YFSETQ come from the germline V gene. J was trimmed by 1 base and V by 4 bases; bases with no gene match: 11. CDR3 region: CASSMRQGEISYEQYF. The CDR3 DNA reads as TGCGCCAGCAGCATGCGACAGGGCGAAATATCCTACGAGCAGTACTTC. Variable domain in full (rest from reference TRBV5-1 and TRBJ2-7): KAGVTQTPRYLIKTRGQQVTLSCSPISGHRSVSWYQQTPGQGLQFLFEYFSETQRNKGNFPGRFSGRQFSNSRSEMNVSTLELGDSALYLCASSMRQGEISYEQYFGPGTRLTVT.

In this sample, this clone turned up a few times. The J gene is TRBJ1-5, the V gene TRBV7-2; TRBD1 matches 8 bases. Trimming removed 1 base from V and 7 bases from J; junction bases left unmatched: 6. This CDR3 is built from 15 residues. The germline gives CDR1 SGHTA, CDR2 FQGNSA. The CDR3 region has the DNA TGTGCCAGCAGCTTAGGACAGGGGTTGGGCCAGCCCCAGCATTTT. Residues: CASSLGQGLGQPQHF.

This chain connects TRBV30 to TRBJ1-3; no definite D call. Germline V gene sequence: CDR1 GTSNPN, CDR2 SVGIG (reference sequence). The germline V and J ends were trimmed by 3 bases and 0 bases, with 9 bases remaining between them. The CDR3 extends over 14 amino acids. CDR3 sequence (DNA): TGTGCCTGGAGCTCGTGGGCCTCTGGAAACACCATATATTTT. It specifies CAWSSWASGNTIYF.

The chain is built from TRBV4-2 and TRBJ2-1; 10 bases are a match to TRBD2. The CDR3 spans 14 residues. J lost 7 bases, V lost 4 bases, and 4 bases had no gene match. CDR1 and CDR2 from the germline V gene are LGHNA and YNFKEQ. CDR3 loop: CASSLGTSVNEQFF. CDR3 coding DNA: TGTGCCAGCAGCCTAGGGACTAGCGTTAATGAGCAGTTCTTC.

A few counts support this clone. The chain links TRBV27 to TRBJ1-5; D remains ambiguous. V was cut by 8 bases and J by 0 bases, with 14 bases left in between. The CDR3 has 15 amino acids. CDR1 is MNHEY and CDR2 is SMNVEV in the germline V gene (reference sequence). CDR3 DNA sequence: TGTGCCAGCGCACAGACGTTCGATAGCAATCAGCCCCAGCATTTT. Its translation: CASAQTFDSNQPQHF.

The chain carries TRBV6-5 and TRBJ2-1; D uncertain. The CDR3 sequence is 15 residues long. Germline loops: CDR1 MNHEY, CDR2 SVGAGI. The V gene lost 0 bases and the J gene lost 9 bases, with 15 bases spanning the gap. CDR3 sequence (DNA): TGTGCCAGCAGTTACTCGAATTACTTAAGAGTTGAGCAGTTCTTC. Protein: CASSYSNYLRVEQFF.

The rearrangement joins TRBV6-2 or TRBV6-3 to TRBJ2-7; D gene unclear. The CDR3 totals 13 residues. V gave up 6 bases and J gave up 1 base, with 10 bases separating them. Germline CDR1 MNHEY, CDR2 SVGEGT. Here the CDR3 DNA reads TGTGCCAGCAGCCACCCCCGGTCCTACGAGCAGTACTTC. Translation gives CASSHPRSYEQYF.